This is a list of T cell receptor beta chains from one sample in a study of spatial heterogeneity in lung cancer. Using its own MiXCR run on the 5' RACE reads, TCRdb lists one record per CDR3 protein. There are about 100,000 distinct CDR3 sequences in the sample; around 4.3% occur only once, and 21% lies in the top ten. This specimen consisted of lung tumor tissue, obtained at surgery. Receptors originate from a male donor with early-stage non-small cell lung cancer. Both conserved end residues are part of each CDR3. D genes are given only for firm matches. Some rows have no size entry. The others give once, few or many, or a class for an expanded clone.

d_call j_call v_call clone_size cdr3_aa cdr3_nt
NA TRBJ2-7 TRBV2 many CASSARILGAPSYEQYF TGTGCCAGCAGTGCGCGGATCCTGGGGGCCCCCTCCTACGAGCAGTACTTC
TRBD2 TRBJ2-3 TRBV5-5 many CASTAGTSGSLDTQYF TGTGCCAGCACCGCAGGGACTAGCGGGAGTTTGGATACGCAGTATTTT
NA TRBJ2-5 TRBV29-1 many CSVAPGRETQYF TGCAGCGTTGCGCCGGGGAGGGAGACCCAGTACTTC
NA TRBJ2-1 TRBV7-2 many CASSFKGMSPYNEQFF TGTGCCAGCAGCTTTAAAGGGATGTCGCCCTACAATGAGCAGTTCTTC
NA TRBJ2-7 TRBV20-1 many CSAKLDSASYEQYF TGCAGTGCAAAACTAGACAGTGCCTCCTACGAGCAGTACTTC
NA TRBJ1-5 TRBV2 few CASGDTSNQPQHF TGTGCCAGCGGCGACACAAGCAATCAGCCCCAGCATTTT
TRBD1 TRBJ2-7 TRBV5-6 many CASSRDRGFSYEQYF TGTGCCAGCAGCCGGGACAGGGGCTTCTCCTACGAGCAGTACTTC
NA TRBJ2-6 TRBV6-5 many CASSYSRLPGSGANVLTF TGTGCCAGCAGTTACTCGAGATTGCCTGGGTCTGGGGCCAACGTCCTGACTTTC
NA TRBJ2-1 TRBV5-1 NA CASSRTNNEQFF TGCGCCAGCAGCCGGACTAACAATGAGCAGTTCTTC
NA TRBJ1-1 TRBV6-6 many CASSYPTRTEAFF TGTGCCAGCAGTTACCCTACGCGGACTGAAGCTTTCTTT
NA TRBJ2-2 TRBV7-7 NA CASSLDLYHMNTGELFF TGTGCCAGCAGCTTAGACCTATACCACATGAACACCGGGGAGCTGTTTTTT
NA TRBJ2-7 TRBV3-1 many CASSQVFHEQYF TGTGCCAGCAGCCAAGTCTTCCACGAGCAGTACTTC
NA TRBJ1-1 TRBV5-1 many CASSASMNTEAFF TGCGCCAGCAGCGCCTCTATGAACACTGAAGCTTTCTTT
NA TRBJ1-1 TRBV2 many CASSEADVYRAEAFF TGTGCCAGCAGTGAAGCGGATGTCTACCGGGCTGAAGCTTTCTTT
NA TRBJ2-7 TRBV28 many CASRGDVSRAHEQYF TGTGCCAGCAGGGGTGATGTCAGCCGGGCCCACGAGCAGTACTTC
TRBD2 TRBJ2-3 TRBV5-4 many CASSFHVGRAGDTQYF TGTGCCAGCAGCTTCCACGTCGGGAGGGCCGGAGATACGCAGTATTTT
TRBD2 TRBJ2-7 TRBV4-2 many CASSQVSSGRSSYEQYF TGTGCCAGCAGCCAAGTGTCTAGCGGGCGAAGCTCCTACGAGCAGTACTTC
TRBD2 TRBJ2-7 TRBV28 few CASSLAGDGYEQYF TGTGCCAGCAGCCTAGCGGGAGACGGCTACGAGCAGTACTTC
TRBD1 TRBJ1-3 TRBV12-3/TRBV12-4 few CASSLGQANTIYF TGTGCCAGCAGTCTAGGACAGGCGAACACCATATATTTT
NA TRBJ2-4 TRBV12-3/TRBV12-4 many CASSSSEGKNIQYF TGTGCCAGCAGTAGCTCGGAAGGCAAAAACATTCAGTACTTC
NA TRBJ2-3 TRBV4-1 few CASSQPGRRDTQYF TGCGCCAGCAGCCAACCTGGACGGCGAGATACGCAGTATTTT
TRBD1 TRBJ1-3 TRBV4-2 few CASSQDRQGTGNTIYF TGTGCCAGCAGCCAAGATAGACAGGGTACGGGAAACACCATATATTTT
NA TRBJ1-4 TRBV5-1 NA CASSLTGPPATNEKLFF TGCGCCAGCAGCTTGACAGGGCCCCCCGCAACTAATGAAAAACTGTTTTTT
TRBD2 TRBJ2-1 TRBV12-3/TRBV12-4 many CASNAARLASEQFF TGTGCCAGCAACGCTGCCCGACTAGCGAGCGAGCAGTTCTTC
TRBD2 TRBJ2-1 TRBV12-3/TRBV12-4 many CASSLGAGGNNEQFF TGTGCCAGCAGTTTAGGCGCGGGAGGAAACAATGAGCAGTTCTTC
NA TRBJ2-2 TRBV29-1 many CSVARGDGELFF TGCAGCGTTGCCCGGGGAGACGGGGAGCTGTTTTTT
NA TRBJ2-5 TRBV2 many CASSYTVGEETQYF TGTGCCAGCAGTTACACAGTGGGGGAAGAGACCCAGTACTTC
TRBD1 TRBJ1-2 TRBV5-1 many CASSLTGDGNYGYTF TGCGCCAGCAGCTTAACAGGGGACGGTAACTATGGCTACACCTTC
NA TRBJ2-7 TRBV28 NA CASSITSLSIFHEQYF TGTGCCAGTTCCATCACTAGTCTCTCTATATTCCACGAGCAGTACTTC
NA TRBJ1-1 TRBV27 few CASSDFGSRAFF TGTGCCAGCAGTGATTTCGGTTCCCGAGCTTTCTTT
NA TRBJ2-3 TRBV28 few CAGQGGSFTDTQYF TGTGCCGGTCAGGGGGGTAGTTTCACAGATACGCAGTATTTT
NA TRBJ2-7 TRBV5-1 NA CASVSIRADF TGCGCCAGCGTATCCATCCGGGCCGACTTC
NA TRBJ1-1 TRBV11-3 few CASSLRGANTEAFF TGTGCCAGCAGCTTGAGGGGAGCGAACACTGAAGCTTTCTTT
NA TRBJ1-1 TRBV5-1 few CASSLAGQGGEAFF TGCGCCAGCAGCTTGGCCGGGCAGGGAGGTGAAGCTTTCTTT
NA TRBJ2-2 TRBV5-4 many CANSRLETGGELFF TGTGCCAACTCCCGACTAGAGACCGGCGGGGAGCTGTTTTTT
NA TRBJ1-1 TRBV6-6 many CASSYQGHMNTEAFF TGTGCCAGCAGTTACCAAGGTCACATGAACACTGAAGCTTTCTTT
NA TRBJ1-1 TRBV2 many CASSTLVDMNTEAFF TGTGCCAGCAGTACTCTGGTGGATATGAACACTGAAGCTTTCTTT
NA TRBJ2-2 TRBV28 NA CASSLQGGELFF TGTGCCAGCAGTTTACAGGGCGGGGAGCTGTTTTTT
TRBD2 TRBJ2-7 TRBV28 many CASSEAGTSGSYEQYF TGTGCCAGCAGTGAGGCCGGGACTAGCGGGAGCTACGAGCAGTACTTC
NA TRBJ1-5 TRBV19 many CASSIGTAGLRSNQPQHF TGTGCCAGTAGTATAGGTACCGCAGGCCTAAGGAGCAATCAGCCCCAGCATTTT
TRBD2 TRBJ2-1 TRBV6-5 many CASSYRLAGVNEQFF TGTGCCAGCAGTTACCGGCTAGCGGGAGTCAATGAGCAGTTCTTC
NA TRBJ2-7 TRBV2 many CASSSPGEPDEQYF TGTGCCAGCAGTTCCCCAGGGGAACCTGACGAGCAGTACTTC
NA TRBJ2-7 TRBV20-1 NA CSARTPRDYEQYF TGCAGTGCTAGAACCCCACGGGACTACGAGCAGTACTTC
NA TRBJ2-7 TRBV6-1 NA CASSEGGWDYYEQYF TGTGCCAGCAGTGAAGGGGGATGGGATTATTACGAGCAGTACTTC
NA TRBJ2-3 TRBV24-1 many CATSWGWADTQYF TGTGCCACCTCGTGGGGGTGGGCAGATACGCAGTATTTT
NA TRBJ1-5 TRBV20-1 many CSAREWHQPQHF TGCAGTGCTAGAGAGTGGCATCAGCCCCAGCATTTT
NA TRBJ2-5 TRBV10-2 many CASSSSAGETQYF TGCGCCAGCAGTTCCTCAGCGGGTGAGACCCAGTACTTC
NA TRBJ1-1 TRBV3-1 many CASSYVPLGTGTEAFF TGTGCCAGCAGCTACGTTCCTCTGGGGACGGGCACTGAAGCTTTCTTT
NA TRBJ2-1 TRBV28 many CASSTTWSSYNEQFF TGTGCCAGCAGTACAACTTGGAGCTCCTACAATGAGCAGTTCTTC
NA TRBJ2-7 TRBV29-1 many CSVISRYEQYF TGCAGCGTTATATCCCGCTACGAGCAGTACTTC
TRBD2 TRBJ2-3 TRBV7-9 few CASIVAGDTDTQYF TGTGCCAGCATCGTAGCGGGAGACACAGATACGCAGTATTTT
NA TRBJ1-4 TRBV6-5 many CASSTRVTGEKLFF TGTGCCAGCAGTACACGAGTGACGGGTGAAAAACTGTTTTTT
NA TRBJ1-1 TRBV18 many CASSPGGVMTEAFF TGTGCCAGCTCACCGGGGGGGGTCATGACTGAAGCTTTCTTT
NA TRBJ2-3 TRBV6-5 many CASSYGDTQYF TGTGCCAGCAGTTACGGGGATACGCAGTATTTT
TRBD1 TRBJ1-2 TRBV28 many CASSFLQRTGRANYGYTF TGTGCCAGCAGTTTTCTCCAGAGGACAGGACGAGCTAACTATGGCTACACCTTC
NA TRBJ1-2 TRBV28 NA CASSSEMGGYTF TGTGCCAGCAGCTCTGAGATGGGTGGCTACACCTTC